This T cell receptor (beta chain) was identified in a study of OX40 agonist ivuxolimab in advanced cancers. CDR1 is SGHAT and CDR2 is FQNNGV in the germline V gene. V lost 1 base, J lost 9 bases, and 9 bases stayed unmatched. The CDR3 consists of 15 residues. The assay was immunoSEQ multiplex PCR, and TCRdb's table has in-frame clones only and misses some. The sample lists 40,000 to 60,000 clones, 88% occurring once. This sequence joins TRBV11-2 and TRBJ2-1, with 7 positions matching TRBD2. This specimen was CD4+ or CD8+ T cells sorted from blood, taken in a trial of the OX40 agonist ivuxolimab. This TCR derives from an adult with an advanced solid tumor such as melanoma, head and neck, liver or kidney cancer. Here the CDR3 reads CASSLGPGRDGEQFF. In nucleotides, the CDR3 is TGTGCCAGCAGCTTAGGCCCAGGGAGGGATGGTGAGCAGTTCTTC.